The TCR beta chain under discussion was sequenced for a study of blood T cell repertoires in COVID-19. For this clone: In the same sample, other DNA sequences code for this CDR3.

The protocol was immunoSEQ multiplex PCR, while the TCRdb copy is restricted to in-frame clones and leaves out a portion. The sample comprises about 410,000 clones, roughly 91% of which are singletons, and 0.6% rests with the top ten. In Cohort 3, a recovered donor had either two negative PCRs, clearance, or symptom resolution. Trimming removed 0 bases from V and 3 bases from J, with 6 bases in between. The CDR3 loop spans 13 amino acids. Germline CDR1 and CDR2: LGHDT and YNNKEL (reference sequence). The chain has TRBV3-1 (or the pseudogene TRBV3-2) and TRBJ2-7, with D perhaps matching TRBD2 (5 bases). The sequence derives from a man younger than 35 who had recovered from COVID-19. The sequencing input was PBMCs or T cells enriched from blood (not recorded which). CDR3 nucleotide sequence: TGTGCCAGCAGCCAAGATGGAGGCTACGAGCAGTACTTC. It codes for CASSQDGGYEQYF.